The present T cell receptor (beta chain) was sequenced within a study of Ad26.COV2.S vaccination and SARS-CoV-2 variants. Data came from immunoSEQ multiplex PCR; TCRdb stores just in-frame clones and leaves some out. The sample holds a few hundred thousand clones, around 89% seen once. Treatment noted: around 19 received Ad26.COV2.S at low or high dose, single or two shots; five or six received placebo; per-sample allocation not given. The study sampled participants on day 63 after the first vaccine or placebo injection. Sequences were derived from peripheral blood, sampled in a trial of Ad26.COV2.S vaccine versus placebo. This clonotype was obtained from a person aged 18-60 years who received the Ad26.COV2.S COVID-19 vaccine or a placebo.

This CDR3 is CSFRGRRDEKLFF. CDR3 coding DNA: TGCAGCTTTAGGGGGCGCCGGGATGAAAAACTGTTTTTT. The gene calls are TRBV29-1 and TRBJ1-4, with TRBD1 matching over 7 bases. Per germline, CDR1 SQVTM and CDR2 ANQGSEA. The CDR3 runs 13 residues. V trimming: 8 bases; J trimming: 6 bases; junction bases outside the gene matches: 9. Using reference TRBV29-1 and TRBJ1-4 for the parts outside the CDR3, the full variable domain is SAVISQKPSRDICQRGTSLTIQCQVDSQVTMMFWYRQQPGQSLTLIATANQGSEATYESGFVIDKFPISRPNLTFSTLTVSNMSPEDSSIYLCSFRGRRDEKLFFGSGTQLSVL.